A selection of T cell receptor beta chains follows, all from one sample in a study of blood T cell repertoires in COVID-19. Measured with immunoSEQ multiplex PCR; TCRdb has only the in-frame clones, and not every one. This sample has approximately 230,000 clones, with around nine tenths found just once. The sample comprised PBMCs or T cells enriched from blood (not recorded which). These receptor sequences come from a woman aged 50 to 65 with acute COVID-19. The CDR3 runs from the conserved cysteine through the conserved F or W. Fields, in order: J gene, V gene, clone size, D gene, CDR3 DNA, CDR3 protein. A D gene is named only where the DNA matches it firmly. Size is omitted from some rows. Given values are once, few, many or a class for expanded clones.

j_gene: TRBJ1-1
v_gene: TRBV3-1/TRBV3-2
abundance: .
d_gene: TRBD1
CDR3nt: TGTGCCAGCAGCCAGGGGACAGGGGGCACTGAAGCTTTCTTT
CDR3aa: CASSQGTGGTEAFF

j_gene: TRBJ2-3
v_gene: TRBV18
abundance: .
d_gene: TRBD2
CDR3nt: TGTGCCAGCTCTTACCTAGCGGGGACGGGAGATACGCAGTATTTT
CDR3aa: CASSYLAGTGDTQYF

j_gene: TRBJ2-2
v_gene: TRBV30
abundance: .
d_gene: TRBD2
CDR3nt: TGTGCCTGGAGGGGACTAGCGGGAGTCACCGGGGAGCTGTTTTTT
CDR3aa: CAWRGLAGVTGELFF

j_gene: TRBJ2-7
v_gene: TRBV9
abundance: .
d_gene: TRBD2
CDR3nt: TGTGCCAGCAGCCAGGAGGCTAGCGGGGACTACGAGCAGTACTTC
CDR3aa: CASSQEASGDYEQYF

j_gene: TRBJ1-2
v_gene: TRBV28
abundance: .
d_gene: .
CDR3nt: TGTGCCAGCAGTTTCAGAAACTATGGCTACACCTTC
CDR3aa: CASSFRNYGYTF

j_gene: TRBJ2-2
v_gene: TRBV7-6
abundance: .
d_gene: .
CDR3nt: TGTGCCAGCAGCGGCCGCAGGGAGAACACCGGGGAGCTGTTTTTT
CDR3aa: CASSGRRENTGELFF

j_gene: TRBJ1-3
v_gene: TRBV9
abundance: once
d_gene: .
CDR3nt: TGTGCCAGCAGCCCGAGCGGGAGTCCAGGAAACACCATATATTTT
CDR3aa: CASSPSGSPGNTIYF

j_gene: TRBJ1-2
v_gene: TRBV28
abundance: .
d_gene: TRBD1
CDR3nt: TGTGCCAGTAGCAGGGGGGCGGGCTATGGCTACACCTTC
CDR3aa: CASSRGAGYGYTF

j_gene: TRBJ1-1
v_gene: TRBV28
abundance: .
d_gene: .
CDR3nt: TGTGCCAGCAGCCCCCTCGTATCCCGGGACACAAAAGACACTGAAGCTTTCTTT
CDR3aa: CASSPLVSRDTKDTEAFF

j_gene: TRBJ2-4
v_gene: TRBV4-2
abundance: .
d_gene: .
CDR3nt: TGTGCCAGCAGCCAAGCCCTCCCGGTGGGGCTACACATTCAGTACTTC
CDR3aa: CASSQALPVGLHIQYF

j_gene: TRBJ2-1
v_gene: TRBV7-2
abundance: .
d_gene: .
CDR3nt: TGTGCCAGCAGCCCCCTAGGAAAGCGGGCTTACAATGAGCAGTTCTTC
CDR3aa: CASSPLGKRAYNEQFF

j_gene: TRBJ2-3
v_gene: TRBV2
abundance: .
d_gene: TRBD2
CDR3nt: TGTGCCAGCAGTGAAATCCCCGGAAGGGAGCGGGGAGGTACGCAGTATTTT
CDR3aa: CASSEIPGRERGGTQYF

j_gene: TRBJ1-1
v_gene: TRBV29-1
abundance: .
d_gene: .
CDR3nt: TGCAGCGTTCTGCGCGGGATTGGCACTGAAGCTTTCTTT
CDR3aa: CSVLRGIGTEAFF

j_gene: TRBJ2-2
v_gene: TRBV15
abundance: .
d_gene: TRBD2
CDR3nt: TGTGCCACCAGCAGAGGACTAGCGGGAGAGGGGGGCGGGGAGCTGTTTTTT
CDR3aa: CATSRGLAGEGGGELFF

j_gene: TRBJ2-6
v_gene: TRBV29-1
abundance: .
d_gene: TRBD1
CDR3nt: TGCAGCGTCGGACAGGGGAGCTCTGGGGCCAACGTCCTGACTTTC
CDR3aa: CSVGQGSSGANVLTF

j_gene: TRBJ2-5
v_gene: TRBV27
abundance: .
d_gene: .
CDR3nt: TGTGCCAGCAGTTCCAGCCGGGAGCGGGAGACCCAGTACTTC
CDR3aa: CASSSSRERETQYF

j_gene: TRBJ1-2
v_gene: TRBV12-3/TRBV12-4
abundance: .
d_gene: .
CDR3nt: TGTGCCAGCAGTTTAGCGAGGGGGAAGGGCTACACCTTC
CDR3aa: CASSLARGKGYTF